This T cell receptor (beta chain) was recorded in a study of blood T cell repertoires in COVID-19. In the original workflow: Scientists estimated how many nucleated cells there were by amplifying reference gene primers. Generated by immunoSEQ multiplex PCR, the TCRdb table keeps only in-frame clones and is missing some. V and J calls and clone size come straight from that table; D and trimming were deduced from the DNA. The repertoire has about 160,000 clones, around 80% of them found once; the top ten carry 8%. Participants came from some 26 US areas, aged roughly 18 to 89 years. Membership in each cohort depended on participant-reported clinical history. Two consecutive negative NP/OP PCR tests, clearance, or resolved symptoms defined Cohort 3 recovery. Material: PBMCs or T cells enriched from blood (not recorded which). The sequence derives from a woman between 45 and 65 years old who had recovered from COVID-19.

The CDR3 sequence: CATSDPGGGQTDTQYF. The CDR3 DNA reads TGTGCCACCAGTGATCCGGGGGGAGGCCAGACAGATACGCAGTATTTT. This chain uses TRBV24-1 with TRBJ2-3; TRBD2 agrees at 7 bases. V shed 3 bases, J shed 3 bases, and the junction held 8 bases outside the gene matches. Germline V gene sequence: CDR1 KGHDR, CDR2 SFDVKD. The CDR3 sequence is 16 residues long.